The 19 T cell receptor beta chains in this list originate from one sample, sequenced in a study of vaccination effects on CD4 cells after COVID-19. Sequenced by immunoSEQ multiplex PCR; TCRdb stores in-frame clones only, minus some. The data hold approximately 70,000 clones, with about 86% observed a single time. Before sequencing took place, the ViraFEST assay used viral peptide pools to expand antigen-specific CD4+ T cells. Cultured cells yielded isolated CD4+ T cells after less than 11 days. Participants were given two doses of BNT162b2 or mRNA-1273 vaccine. Antigens for these TCRs are unknown. This specimen consisted of CD4+ T cells from PBMCs cultured with HCoV-229E spike peptides, obtained after COVID-19 vaccination. Receptors were obtained from a human donor who received a COVID-19 vaccine.

This chain uses TRBV28 with TRBJ2-7; 8 positions agree with TRBD1. The CDR3 length is 16 residues. Looked up from germline, CDR1 is MDHEN and CDR2 is SYDVKM. The junction had 11 bases not matched to a gene; V was cut back by 4 bases and J by 3 bases. The DNA for the CDR3 is TGTGCCAGCAGTTCCCTCGCGACAGGGGCCTTCTACGAGCAGTACGTC. Protein sequence: CASSSLATGAFYEQYV.

V and J are TRBV6-7 and TRBJ2-3; D is perhaps TRBD2 (7 bases). TRBV6-7 is an ORF, with its function uncertain. The CDR3 runs 16 residues. Trimming stripped 0 bases from V and 1 base from J, with 11 bases between. The CDR3 DNA sequence: TGTGCCAGCAGTTACTCTCGGGGGGCCCGCACAGATACGCAGTATTTT. This translates into CASSYSRGARTDTQYF.

This sequence joins TRBV2 and TRBJ2-2, with 7 bases identical to TRBD1. This CDR3 region has 15 residues. The V gene's germline CDR1 is SNHLY and CDR2 FYNNEI. The ends lost 6 bases at V and 4 bases at J; junction bases unmatched: 8. CDR3 bases: TGTGCCAGCAGGGGGGCAGGGGGTTCCACCGGGGAGCTGTTTTTT. Encoded protein: CASRGAGGSTGELFF.

This chain uses TRBV5-1 with TRBJ2-1; possible D gene TRBD1, 5 bases. Trimming shortened V by 2 bases and J by 5 bases, and 17 bases separated the two germline ends. This CDR3 has 16 residues. The germline V gene has CDR1 SGHRS and CDR2 YFSETQ. The CDR3: CASSFWVGRVDNEQFF. The CDR3 DNA is TGCGCCAGCAGCTTTTGGGTTGGCAGGGTGGACAATGAGCAGTTCTTC.

The chain recombines TRBV30 with TRBJ1-1; no definite D call. Deletions cut 2 bases from V and 1 base from J, with 11 bases between. The length of the CDR3 is 14 residues. Germline-derived CDR1 and CDR2 are GTSNPN and SVGIG (reference sequence). CDR3 DNA: TGTGCCTGGAGTCTCCGACACCAGAACACTGAAGCTTTCTTT. It is translated as CAWSLRHQNTEAFF.

V usage is TRBV29-1 and J usage is TRBJ1-2; 7 bases map to TRBD1. This CDR3 has 13 amino acids. Germline CDR1 SQVTM, CDR2 ANQGSEA. Germline trimming cut 7 bases from V and 1 base from J; bases unmatched to any gene: 6. The CDR3 DNA is TGCAGCGGCGGACAGGAAAATAACTATGGCTACACCTTC. Protein product: CSGGQENNYGYTF.

The chain couples TRBV9 to TRBJ2-1; 9 bases fit TRBD2. The trim removed 4 bases at V and 6 bases at J, leaving 5 bases unmatched. Germline V gene sequence: CDR1 SGDLS, CDR2 YYNGEE. This CDR3 spans 14 amino acids. CDR3 residues: CASSLLAGVNEQFF. As DNA, the CDR3 is TGTGCCAGCAGCCTCTTAGCGGGGGTCAATGAGCAGTTCTTC.

This clone was counted between two and nine times. The J gene is TRBJ2-4, the V gene TRBV10-1; TRBD1 agrees at 8 bases. This CDR3 contains 14 residues. V shed 3 bases, J shed 8 bases, and the junction held 6 bases outside the gene matches. Germline CDR1 reads WNHNN; CDR2 reads SYGVQD (reference sequence). CDR3 nucleotides: TGCGCCAGCAGTGAAGGACAGGGAGCCCACATTCAGTACTTC. Residues: CASSEGQGAHIQYF.

This sequence joins TRBV15 and TRBJ2-7; tentative D call: TRBD1 (5 bases). The CDR3 is made up of 13 amino acids. V was shortened by 2 bases and J by 6 bases, with 11 bases between the two germline ends. Germline V lookup: CDR1 LNHNV, CDR2 YYDKDF (reference sequence). The CDR3 region has the DNA TGTGCCACCAGCAGACAGGGTAGTAGCGAGCAGTACGTC. Encoded protein: CATSRQGSSEQYV.

The chain recombines TRBV5-4 with TRBJ2-7; D is unresolved. From germline, CDR1 is SGHNT and CDR2 YYREEE (reference sequence). V dropped 4 bases and J dropped 10 bases, with 6 bases sitting between them. The CDR3 length is 9 residues. CDR3 region: CASSRPQYV. As DNA, the CDR3 is TGTGCCAGCAGCCGTCCCCAGTACGTC.

This clone came up a few times. The chain recombines TRBV3-1 (or the pseudogene TRBV3-2) with TRBJ2-5; D remains ambiguous. CDR3 length equals 11 residues. Germline V CDR1 and CDR2: LGHDT, YNNKEL (reference sequence). The V and J ends lost 3 bases and 7 bases respectively, with 6 bases between them. The DNA for the CDR3 is TGTGCCAGCAGCCAGGCTAGGACCCAGTACTTC. Amino acids: CASSQARTQYF.

The J gene is TRBJ1-6, the V gene TRBV6-5; D gene uncertain. The germline CDR1 and CDR2 sequences are MNHEY and SVGAGI. The CDR3 is 15 residues long. The V and J ends lost 8 bases and 7 bases respectively, with 18 bases between them. Here the CDR3 reads CASYGLGPRNSPLHF. The CDR3, as DNA: TGTGCCAGCTACGGCCTCGGGCCGAGAAATTCACCCCTCCACTTT.

The CDR3 protein is CASSIGAGSDTQYF. CDR3 coding DNA: TGTGCCAGTAGTATAGGGGCGGGTTCAGATACGCAGTATTTT. The chain joins TRBV19 to TRBJ2-3; tentative D call: TRBD2 (5 bases). The CDR3 has 14 amino acids. Germline CDR1 LNHDA, CDR2 SQIVND (reference sequence). Trimming pared 1 base from V and 4 bases from J, leaving 9 bases between.

The gene calls are TRBV7-8 and TRBJ1-5; TRBD1 agrees at 10 bases. Per germline, CDR1 SGHVS and CDR2 FQNEAQ. J lost 9 bases, V lost 4 bases, and 12 bases had no gene match. The CDR3 has 16 residues. The CDR3, as DNA: TGTGCCAGCAGCTATTCCGGGACAGGGGCCCCTGGGCCCCAGCATTTT. It codes for CASSYSGTGAPGPQHF.

The chain employs TRBV7-7 and TRBJ2-3, with 12 positions matching TRBD2. The CDR3 totals 15 residues. V lost 1 base to trimming and J lost 4 bases; unmatched junction nucleotides: 0. CDR1 is SSHAT and CDR2 is FNYEAQ in the germline V gene (reference sequence). CDR3 DNA sequence: TGTGCCAGCAGCTTAGGGACTAGCGGGGCAGATACGCAGTATTTT. It specifies CASSLGTSGADTQYF.

This rearrangement joins TRBV18 to TRBJ2-2; D is uncertain. V was clipped by 3 bases and J by 1 base, with 3 bases between them. The CDR3 extends over 13 amino acids. Germline V CDR1 and CDR2: KGHSH, LQKENI. The CDR3 DNA follows: TGTGCCAGCTCACCGGGGAACACCGGGGAGCTGTTTTTT. Translation gives CASSPGNTGELFF.

The rearrangement links TRBV30 to TRBJ1-4, with a tentative D call TRBD1 (5 bases). The germline gives CDR1 GTSNPN, CDR2 SVGIG (reference sequence). The CDR3 totals 16 residues. V lost 1 base to trimming and J lost 0 bases, with 12 bases between them. CDR3: CAWSEGHLATNEKLFF. The CDR3 DNA reads TGTGCCTGGAGTGAAGGACACCTTGCAACTAATGAAAAACTGTTTTTT.

The chain recombines TRBV7-6 with TRBJ1-1, with D maybe TRBD1 (6 bases). Trimming pared 5 bases from V and 4 bases from J, leaving 17 bases between. This CDR3 has 15 amino acids. Germline values: CDR1 SGHVS, CDR2 FNYEAQ. The chain's CDR3 is CASSPVAQGATEAFF. CDR3 DNA sequence: TGTGCCAGCAGCCCCGTGGCACAGGGAGCCACTGAAGCTTTCTTT.

V and J are TRBV4-1 and TRBJ1-1; TRBD1 is a possible D gene (6 bases). The CDR3 is 18 residues long. Germline V gene lookup returns CDR1 MGHRA and CDR2 YSYEKL. V was shortened by 2 bases and J by 3 bases, with 22 bases between the two germline ends. DNA for the CDR3: TGCGCCAGCAGCCAATTAACCCTCATCAGGGGAGGGTACACTGAAGCTTTCTTT. It encodes CASSQLTLIRGGYTEAFF.